This TCR beta chain emerged from a study of cytomegalovirus exposure and HLA in healthy donors. Whole-study findings and limits: In an earlier analysis, about 87% or about 30%: the productive usage of most TCR beta V segments. In vitro data verified a few CMV-associated chains as specific for CMV antigens.

Trimming took 4 bases from V and 3 from J, leaving 10 bases between them. There are 12 residues in the CDR3. Germline V lookup: CDR1 SQVTM, CDR2 ANQGSEA. Concerning this clone itself: Its antigen is unidentified.

Primers included in the PCR were 60 Vbeta and 13 Jbeta primers. Clones were read by immunoSEQ multiplex PCR, and TCRdb kept only the in-frame ones, dropping some. The sample has around 140,000 clones; about four fifths are singletons. The sequenced sample was PBMCs. This TCR came from a woman aged 40 to 55 in good health and CMV-seronegative. The gene calls are TRBV29-1 and TRBJ2-7; TRBD1 might be the D (6 bases). DNA for the CDR3: TGCAGCGTTGTATCAGGGGTCTACGAGCAGTACTTC. As protein: CSVVSGVYEQYF.